Below, 2 T cell receptor beta chains from the same sample are listed, as sequenced in a study of graft-versus-host responses after intestinal transplantation. The repertoire was sequenced with immunoSEQ multiplex PCR; TCRdb's copy has only in-frame clones and lacks some. The sample lists 80,000 or so clones; approximately 90% were seen once. The source material was PBMCs, sampled 98 days after intestinal transplantation. The source is a human patient who received an intestinal transplant, so some T cells may come from the graft donor.

The chain couples TRBV11-2 to TRBJ1-3; D remains ambiguous. CDR1 is SGHAT and CDR2 is FQNNGV in the germline V gene. V dropped 11 bases and J dropped 0 bases, with 11 bases sitting between them. The CDR3 has 13 amino acids. The CDR3 DNA reads as TGTGCCTTCATGGGAAGCTCTGGAAACACCATATATTTT. It encodes CAFMGSSGNTIYF.

This chain connects TRBV7-6 to TRBJ2-3; tentative D call: TRBD2 (6 bases). V lost 1 base, J lost 0 bases, and 17 bases lay in between. The CDR3 runs 18 residues. Looked up from germline, CDR1 is SGHVS and CDR2 is FNYEAQ. DNA of the CDR3: TGTGCCAGCAGCTTAGGTTGGTCCGGAACTAGCAGCACAGATACGCAGTATTTT. It specifies CASSLGWSGTSSTDTQYF.